The T cell receptor beta chain under discussion was sequenced for a study of T-cell memory formation after mild COVID-19. Broader study findings: Pre-infection memory showed some responding clones, and this suggested that cross-reactive memory joined.

In regard to this clonotype: Its specificity is not known.

TCRdb reprocessed the 5' RACE reads with MiXCR, giving one entry per CDR3 protein. The table records hundreds of thousands of distinct CDR3 sequences, about an eighth of them present only once. This CDR3 comprises 12 residues. Trimming cost V 7 bases and J 11 bases, with 17 bases left between them. Germline CDR1 MNHEY, CDR2 SVGAGI. The source of this sequence is a man between 18 and 35 years old who had mild COVID-19 (a few samples of this study predate the infection). Cell type and time point are not known. Sequencing was done on a sample of PBMCs or a T cell subset sorted from them (not recorded which). The chain combines TRBV6-5 with TRBJ1-1, with a possible D match to TRBD1 (5 bases). The DNA for the CDR3 is TGTGCCAGCACTACCGTAGGGGTTGTTGCTTTCTTT. It specifies CASTTVGVVAFF.